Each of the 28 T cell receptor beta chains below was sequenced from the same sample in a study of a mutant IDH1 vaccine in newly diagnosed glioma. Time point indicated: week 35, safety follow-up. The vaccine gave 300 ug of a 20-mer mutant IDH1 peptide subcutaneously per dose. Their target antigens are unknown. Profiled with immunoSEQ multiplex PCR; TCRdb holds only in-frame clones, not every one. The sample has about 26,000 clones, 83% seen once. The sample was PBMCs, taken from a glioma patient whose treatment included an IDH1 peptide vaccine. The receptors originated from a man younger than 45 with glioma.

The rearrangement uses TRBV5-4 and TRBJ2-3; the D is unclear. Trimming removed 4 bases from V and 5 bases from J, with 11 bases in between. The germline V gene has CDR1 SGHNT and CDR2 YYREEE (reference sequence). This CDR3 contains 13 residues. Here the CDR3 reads CASSPENQDTQYF. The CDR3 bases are TGTGCCAGCAGCCCCGAGAATCAAGATACGCAGTATTTT.

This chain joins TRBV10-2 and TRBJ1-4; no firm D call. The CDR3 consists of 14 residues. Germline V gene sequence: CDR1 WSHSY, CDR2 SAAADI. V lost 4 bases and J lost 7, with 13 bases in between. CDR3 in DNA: TGCGCCAGCAGTGGTGGGCCCTCGGGTGAAAAACTGTTTTTT. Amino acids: CASSGGPSGEKLFF.

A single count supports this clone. CDR3 sequence: CASTLERRFEQYF. The CDR3 region has the DNA TGTGCCAGCACGTTAGAGAGGCGTTTCGAGCAGTACTTC. The genes are TRBV2 and TRBJ2-7; D is unresolved. Deletions cut 7 bases from V and 6 bases from J, with 16 bases between. The CDR3 consists of 13 residues. The germline gives CDR1 SNHLY, CDR2 FYNNEI. The full variable domain, completed using reference TRBV2 and TRBJ2-7, is EPEVTQTPSHQVTQMGQEVILRCVPISNHLYFYWYRQILGQKVEFLVSFYNNEISEKSEIFDDQFSVERPDGSNFTLKIRSTKLEDSAMYFCASTLERRFEQYFGPGTRLTVT.

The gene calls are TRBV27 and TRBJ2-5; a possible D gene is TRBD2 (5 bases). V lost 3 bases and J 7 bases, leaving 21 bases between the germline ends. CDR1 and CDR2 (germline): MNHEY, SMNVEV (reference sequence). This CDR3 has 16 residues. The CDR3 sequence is CASSFGPTGNIGTQYF. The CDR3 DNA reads TGTGCCAGCAGTTTCGGCCCGACCGGGAACATAGGGACCCAGTACTTC.

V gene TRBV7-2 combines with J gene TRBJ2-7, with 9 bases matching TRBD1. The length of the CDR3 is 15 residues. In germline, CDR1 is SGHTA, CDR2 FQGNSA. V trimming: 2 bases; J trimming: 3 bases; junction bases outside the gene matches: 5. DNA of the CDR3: TGTGCCAGCAGCTTACGGGCGACAGGGGGCTACGAGCAGTACTTC. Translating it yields CASSLRATGGYEQYF.

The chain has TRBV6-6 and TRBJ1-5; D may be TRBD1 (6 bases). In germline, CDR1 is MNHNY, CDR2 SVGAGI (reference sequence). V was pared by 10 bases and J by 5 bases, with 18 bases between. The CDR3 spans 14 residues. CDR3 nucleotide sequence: TGTGCCACCAACCGAGGGGGTGAGGATCAGCCCCAGCATTTT. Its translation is CATNRGGEDQPQHF.

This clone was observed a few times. CDR3 nucleotide sequence: TGCGCCAGCACCCGACAGGGGAATCCGAACACCGGGGAGCTGTTTTTT. It specifies CASTRQGNPNTGELFF. The gene calls are TRBV5-1 and TRBJ2-2; 8 nucleotides line up with TRBD1. The germline V gene encodes CDR1 SGHRS and CDR2 YFSETQ. J was trimmed by 0 bases and V by 6 bases; bases with no gene match: 7. CDR3 size: 16 residues.

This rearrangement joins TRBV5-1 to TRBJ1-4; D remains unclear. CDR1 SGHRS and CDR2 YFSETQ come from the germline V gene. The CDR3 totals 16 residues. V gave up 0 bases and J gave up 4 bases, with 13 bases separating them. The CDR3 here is CASSLDSRLFNEKLFF. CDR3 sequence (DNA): TGCGCCAGCAGCTTGGATTCACGGTTGTTTAATGAAAAACTGTTTTTT.

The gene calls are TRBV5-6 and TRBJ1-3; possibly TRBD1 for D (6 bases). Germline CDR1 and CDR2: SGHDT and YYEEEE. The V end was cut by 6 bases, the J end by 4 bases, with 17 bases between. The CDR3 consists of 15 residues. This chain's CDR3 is CASKTRGADGNTIYF. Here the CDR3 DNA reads TGTGCCAGCAAAACCCGGGGGGCAGACGGAAACACCATATATTTT.

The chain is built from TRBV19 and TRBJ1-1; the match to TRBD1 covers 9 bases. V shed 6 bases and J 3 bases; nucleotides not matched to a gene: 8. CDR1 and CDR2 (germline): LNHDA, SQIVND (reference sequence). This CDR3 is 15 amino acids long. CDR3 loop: CASSPWGQGYTEAFF. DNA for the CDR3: TGTGCCAGTAGCCCTTGGGGACAGGGTTACACTGAAGCTTTCTTT.

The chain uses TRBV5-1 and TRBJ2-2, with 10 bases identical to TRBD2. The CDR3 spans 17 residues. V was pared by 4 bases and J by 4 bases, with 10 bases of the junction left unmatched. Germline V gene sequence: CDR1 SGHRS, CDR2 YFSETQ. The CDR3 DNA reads TGCGCCAGCAGCCCTATCCCAAGCGGGGGGGGCACCGGGGAGCTGTTTTTT. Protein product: CASSPIPSGGGTGELFF.

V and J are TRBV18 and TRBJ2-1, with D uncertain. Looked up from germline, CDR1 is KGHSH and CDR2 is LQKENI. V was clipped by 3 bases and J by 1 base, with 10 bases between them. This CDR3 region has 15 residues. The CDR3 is CASSPNLGSYNEQFF. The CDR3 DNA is TGTGCCAGCTCACCCAACCTGGGGTCCTACAATGAGCAGTTCTTC.

The CDR3 nucleotides are TGCAGCGGTACCCAGGGGCTGAACACTGAAGCTTTCTTT. Translating gives CSGTQGLNTEAFF. V is TRBV29-1 and J is TRBJ1-1; a weak D match, TRBD1 (6 bases). Trimming removed 7 bases at V and 0 bases at J, with 12 bases between. The CDR3 spans 13 residues. Looked up from germline, CDR1 is SQVTM and CDR2 is ANQGSEA.

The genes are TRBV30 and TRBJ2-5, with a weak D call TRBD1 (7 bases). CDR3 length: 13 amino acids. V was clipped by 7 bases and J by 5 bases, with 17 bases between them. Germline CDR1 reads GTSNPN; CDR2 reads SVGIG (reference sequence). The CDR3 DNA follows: TGTGCCTCATCTCGGGACAGCGGGGAGACCCAGTACTTC. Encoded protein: CASSRDSGETQYF.

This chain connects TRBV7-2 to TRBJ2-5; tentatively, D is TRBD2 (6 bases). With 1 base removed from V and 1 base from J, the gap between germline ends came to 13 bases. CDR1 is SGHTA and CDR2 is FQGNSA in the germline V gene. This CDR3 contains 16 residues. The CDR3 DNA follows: TGTGCCAGCAGCTTAGTACCGCAGGGAGGCCAAGAGACCCAGTACTTC. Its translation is CASSLVPQGGQETQYF.

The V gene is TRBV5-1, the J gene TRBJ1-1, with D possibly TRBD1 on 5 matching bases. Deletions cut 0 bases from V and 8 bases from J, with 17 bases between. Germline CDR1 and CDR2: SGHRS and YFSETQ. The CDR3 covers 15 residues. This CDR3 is CASSLALSRGPEAFF. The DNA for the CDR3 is TGCGCCAGCAGCTTGGCCCTATCCCGGGGCCCCGAAGCTTTCTTT.

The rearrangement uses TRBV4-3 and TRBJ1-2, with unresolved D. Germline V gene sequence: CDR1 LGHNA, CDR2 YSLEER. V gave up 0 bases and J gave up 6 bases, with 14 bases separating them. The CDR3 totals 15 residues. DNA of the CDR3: TGCGCCAGCAGCCAAGAGAACAGTTTCCTCGATGGCTACACCTTC. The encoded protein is CASSQENSFLDGYTF.

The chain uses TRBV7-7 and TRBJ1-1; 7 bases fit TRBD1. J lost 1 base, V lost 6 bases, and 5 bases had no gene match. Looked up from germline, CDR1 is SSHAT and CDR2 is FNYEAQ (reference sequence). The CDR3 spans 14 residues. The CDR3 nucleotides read TGTGCCAGCAGTCCGTACAGGGGGAACACTGAAGCTTTCTTT. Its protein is CASSPYRGNTEAFF.

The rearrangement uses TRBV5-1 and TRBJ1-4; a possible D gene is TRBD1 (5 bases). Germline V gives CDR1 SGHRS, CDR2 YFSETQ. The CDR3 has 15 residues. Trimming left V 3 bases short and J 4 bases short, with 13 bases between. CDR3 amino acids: CASSSQGPDNEKLFF. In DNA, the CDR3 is TGCGCCAGCAGCTCTCAGGGCCCCGATAATGAAAAACTGTTTTTT.

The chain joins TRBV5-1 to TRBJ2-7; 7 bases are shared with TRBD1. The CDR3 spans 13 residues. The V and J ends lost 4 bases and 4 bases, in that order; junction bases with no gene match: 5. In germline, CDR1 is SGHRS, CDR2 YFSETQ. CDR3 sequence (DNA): TGCGCCAGCAGCGATACACAGGGGTACGAGCAGTACTTC. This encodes CASSDTQGYEQYF. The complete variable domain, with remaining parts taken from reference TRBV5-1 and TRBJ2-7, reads KAGVTQTPRYLIKTRGQQVTLSCSPISGHRSVSWYQQTPGQGLQFLFEYFSETQRNKGNFPGRFSGRQFSNSRSEMNVSTLELGDSALYLCASSDTQGYEQYFGPGTRLTVT.

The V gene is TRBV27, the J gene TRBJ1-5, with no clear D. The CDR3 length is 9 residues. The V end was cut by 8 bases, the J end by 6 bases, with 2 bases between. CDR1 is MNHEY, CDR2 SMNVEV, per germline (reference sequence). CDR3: CASGQPQHF. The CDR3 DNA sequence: TGTGCCAGCGGTCAGCCCCAGCATTTT.

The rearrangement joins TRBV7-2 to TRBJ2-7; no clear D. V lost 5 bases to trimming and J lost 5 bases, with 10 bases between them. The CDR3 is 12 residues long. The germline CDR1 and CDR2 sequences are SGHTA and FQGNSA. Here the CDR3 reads CASSTLVHEQYF. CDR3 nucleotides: TGTGCCAGCAGCACCCTCGTCCACGAGCAGTACTTC.

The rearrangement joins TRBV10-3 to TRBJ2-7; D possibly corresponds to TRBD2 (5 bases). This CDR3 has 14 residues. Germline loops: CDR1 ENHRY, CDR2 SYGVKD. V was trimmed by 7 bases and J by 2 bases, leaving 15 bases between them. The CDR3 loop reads CAITPEGLAYEQYF. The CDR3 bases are TGTGCCATCACCCCCGAAGGACTTGCCTACGAGCAGTACTTC.

The CDR3 is CASSRDTDYEQYF. The CDR3 DNA follows: TGTGCCAGCAGCAGGGACACCGACTACGAGCAGTACTTC. The chain uses TRBV7-9 and TRBJ2-7; TRBD1 might be the D (6 bases). The germline V gene encodes CDR1 SEHNR and CDR2 FQNEAQ (reference sequence). CDR3 length: 13 residues. The germline V and J ends were trimmed by 5 bases and 3 bases, with 11 bases remaining between them.

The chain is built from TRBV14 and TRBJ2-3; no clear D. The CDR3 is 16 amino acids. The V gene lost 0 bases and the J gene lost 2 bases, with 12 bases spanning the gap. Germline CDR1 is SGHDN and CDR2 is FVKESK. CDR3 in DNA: TGTGCCAGCAGCCAAGATTCGGCCTTCGACACAGATACGCAGTATTTT. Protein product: CASSQDSAFDTDTQYF. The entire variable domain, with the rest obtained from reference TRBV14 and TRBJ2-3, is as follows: EAGVTQFPSHSVIEKGQTVTLRCDPISGHDNLYWYRRVMGKEIKFLLHFVKESKQDESGMPNNRFLAERTGGTYSTLKVQPAELEDSGVYFCASSQDSAFDTDTQYFGPGTRLTVL.

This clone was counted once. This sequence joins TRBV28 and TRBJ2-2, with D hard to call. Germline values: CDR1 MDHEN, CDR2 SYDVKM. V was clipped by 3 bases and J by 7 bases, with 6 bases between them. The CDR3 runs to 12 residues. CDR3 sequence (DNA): TGTGCCAGCAGTTTGGGAAGCGGGGAGCTGTTTTTT. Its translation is CASSLGSGELFF.

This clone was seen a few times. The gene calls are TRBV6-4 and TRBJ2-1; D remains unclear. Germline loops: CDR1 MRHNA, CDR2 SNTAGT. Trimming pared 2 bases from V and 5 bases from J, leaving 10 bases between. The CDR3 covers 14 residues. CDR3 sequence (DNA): TGTGCCAGCAGTGACGGCCAGGAAAACAATGAGCAGTTCTTC. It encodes CASSDGQENNEQFF.

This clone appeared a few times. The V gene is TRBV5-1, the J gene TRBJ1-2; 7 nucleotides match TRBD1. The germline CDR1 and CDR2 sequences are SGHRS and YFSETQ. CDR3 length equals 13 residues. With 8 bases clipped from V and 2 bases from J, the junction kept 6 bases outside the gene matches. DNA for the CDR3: TGCGCCAGTGGAGAGACAGGGAACTATGGCTACACCTTC. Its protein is CASGETGNYGYTF.